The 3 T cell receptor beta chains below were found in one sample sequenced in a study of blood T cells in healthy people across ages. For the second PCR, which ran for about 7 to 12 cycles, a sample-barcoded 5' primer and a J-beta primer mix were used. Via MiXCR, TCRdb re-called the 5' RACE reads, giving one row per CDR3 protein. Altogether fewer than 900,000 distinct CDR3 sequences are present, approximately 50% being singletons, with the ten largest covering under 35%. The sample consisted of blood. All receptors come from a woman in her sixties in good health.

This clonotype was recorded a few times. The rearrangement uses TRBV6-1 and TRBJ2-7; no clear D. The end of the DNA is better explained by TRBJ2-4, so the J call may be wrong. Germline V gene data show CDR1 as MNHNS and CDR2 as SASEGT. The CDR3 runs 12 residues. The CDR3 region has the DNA TGTGCCAGCAGGGGCGGTAAAAACATTCAGTACTTC. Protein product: CASRGGKNIQYF.

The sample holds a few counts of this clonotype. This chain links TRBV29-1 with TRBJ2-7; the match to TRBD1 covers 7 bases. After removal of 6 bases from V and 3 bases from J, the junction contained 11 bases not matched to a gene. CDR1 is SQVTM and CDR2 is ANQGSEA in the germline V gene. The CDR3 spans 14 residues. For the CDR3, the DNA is TGCAGCGTCATCTGGACAGGCAGAGGCTACGAGCAGTACTTC. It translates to CSVIWTGRGYEQYF.

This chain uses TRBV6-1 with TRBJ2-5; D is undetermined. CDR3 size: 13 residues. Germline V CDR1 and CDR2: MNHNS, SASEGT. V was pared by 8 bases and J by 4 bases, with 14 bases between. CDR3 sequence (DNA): TGTGCCAGCCACGCGGCCTGGTTAGAGACCCAGTACTTC. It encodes CASHAAWLETQYF.